These T cell receptor beta chains were read from a single sample in a study of technical replicates of blood from a few donors. Some clones are missing from TCRdb's copy, which holds only in-frame ones; the method was immunoSEQ multiplex PCR. This sample has about 93,000 clones, with 95% found just once. The sample consisted of T cells isolated from PBMCs. These receptor sequences come from a human donor in good health. The CDR3 runs from the conserved cysteine through the conserved F or W. D genes are given only for firm matches. Clone size is given for some rows only: seen once, a few or many times, or a class if the clone is expanded.

-,TRBJ1-5,TRBV7-2,few,CASSQTGVYSNQPQHF,TGTGCCAGCAGCCAAACAGGCGTATATAGCAATCAGCCCCAGCATTTT
TRBD1,TRBJ2-7,TRBV5-6,once,CASSLGDRGTYEQYF,TGTGCCAGCAGCTTAGGGGACAGGGGAACCTACGAGCAGTACTTC
TRBD1,TRBJ2-2,TRBV11-2,once,CASSLQDRRELFF,TGTGCCAGCAGCTTACAGGACAGGAGGGAGCTGTTTTTT
TRBD2,TRBJ2-5,TRBV7-7,-,CASSQGLAGVETQYF,TGTGCCAGCAGCCAGGGACTAGCGGGAGTGGAGACCCAGTACTTC
TRBD1,TRBJ1-2,TRBV19,few,CASRKIGTGNGYTF,TGTGCCAGTCGAAAAATCGGGACAGGGAATGGCTACACCTTC
-,TRBJ2-6,TRBV4-1,-,CASSPIPGANVLTF,TGCGCCAGCAGCCCCATTCCCGGGGCCAACGTCCTGACTTTC
-,TRBJ2-2,TRBV4-1,-,CASSRSPWETGELFF,TGCGCCAGCAGCCGGTCCCCCTGGGAGACCGGGGAGCTGTTTTTT
TRBD1,TRBJ1-2,TRBV19,-,CASTLGQDTLYTF,TGTGCCAGTACCCTGGGACAGGACACACTCTACACCTTC
TRBD2,TRBJ2-2,TRBV5-1,-,CASTTSGRARGELFF,TGCGCCAGCACTACTAGCGGGAGGGCCCGGGGGGAGCTGTTTTTT
-,TRBJ1-1,TRBV11-2,-,CASSSAWTAGTEAFF,TGTGCCAGCAGCTCCGCCTGGACTGCTGGGACTGAAGCTTTCTTT
-,TRBJ2-2,TRBV2,-,CATDRSTGELFF,TGTGCCACCGATCGGAGCACCGGGGAGCTGTTTTTT
-,TRBJ1-2,TRBV29-1,-,CSVEDPTVLFNYGYTF,TGCAGCGTTGAAGATCCCACTGTCCTTTTTAACTATGGCTACACCTTC
-,TRBJ1-1,TRBV5-1,-,CASSLLEMNTEAFF,TGCGCCAGCAGCTTACTAGAGATGAACACTGAAGCTTTCTTT
-,TRBJ2-2,TRBV19,-,CASRGLSSATGELFF,TGTGCCAGTAGAGGCCTTTCTAGCGCGACCGGGGAGCTGTTTTTT
-,TRBJ2-7,TRBV5-6,once,CASNPGIGQNVVEQYF,TGTGCCAGCAACCCGGGGATCGGACAGAACGTGGTCGAGCAGTACTTC
-,TRBJ1-6,TRBV30,-,CAWSQLAVTNNSPLHF,TGTGCCTGGAGTCAATTGGCAGTCACAAATAATTCACCCCTCCACTTT
TRBD2,TRBJ2-7,TRBV28,-,CASSFSSGHSYEQYF,TGTGCCAGCAGTTTTTCTAGCGGACATTCCTACGAGCAGTACTTC
-,TRBJ2-7,TRBV28,-,CASSLRDSVFYEQYF,TGTGCCAGCAGTTTGCGGGACAGTGTCTTCTACGAGCAGTACTTC
TRBD2,TRBJ2-3,TRBV9,-,CASSVGPSGGEDTQYF,TGTGCCAGCAGCGTAGGTCCTAGCGGGGGGGAAGATACGCAGTATTTT
-,TRBJ2-6,TRBV6-5,-,CASSYRGGTGANVLTF,TGTGCCAGCAGTTACCGCGGAGGTACCGGGGCCAACGTCCTGACTTTC
-,TRBJ1-4,TRBV30,-,CAWKLANATNEKLFF,TGTGCCTGGAAATTGGCAAATGCAACTAATGAAAAACTGTTTTTT
-,TRBJ1-1,TRBV11-2,-,CASSHLWGDSEAFF,TGTGCCAGCAGCCATCTGTGGGGGGATAGTGAAGCTTTCTTT